Listed below are T cell receptor beta chains from one sample, sequenced in a study of post-analysis software for immune sequencing data. TCRdb fed the PCR reads into MiXCR, producing one record per CDR3 protein. The table lists around 400,000 distinct CDR3 sequences, 35% to 45% of them singletons. The sample was blood. The source of these receptors is a girl aged 2 to 9 with multiple sclerosis. Both conserved end residues are part of each CDR3. A D gene is named only where the DNA matches it firmly. Not every row has a clone size; where given, it reads once, few, many or a size class.

size: NA; length: 15; D: NA; J: TRBJ2-7; V: TRBV11-1; DNA: TGTGCCAGCAGCTTAGGTGTGGAGAACTCCTACGAGCAGTACTTC; CDR3: CASSLGVENSYEQYF
size: few; length: 15; D: TRBD2; J: TRBJ2-5; V: TRBV7-2; DNA: TGTGCCAGCAGCGAAACTAGCGGGCGAGAGGAGACCCAGTACTTC; CDR3: CASSETSGREETQYF
size: NA; length: 16; D: TRBD2; J: TRBJ2-7; V: TRBV4-1; DNA: TGCGCCAGCAGCCAAGCGCTGGGACTAGCGTCCTACGAGCAGTACTTC; CDR3: CASSQALGLASYEQYF
size: NA; length: 15; D: TRBD2; J: TRBJ2-1; V: TRBV7-2; DNA: TGTGCCAGCAGCCCCCAGAGCGGGGGGGCCGGGGAGCAGTTCTTC; CDR3: CASSPQSGGAGEQFF
size: few; length: 16; D: TRBD1; J: TRBJ1-2; V: TRBV27; DNA: TGTGCCAGCAGTTTGACCAAGACAGGGAAGGGCTATGGCTACACCTTC; CDR3: CASSLTKTGKGYGYTF
size: NA; length: 18; D: NA; J: TRBJ1-1; V: TRBV5-6; DNA: TGTGCCAGCAGCTTGTTCCCAGCCGCACGAGAAATGAACACTGAAGCTTTCTTT; CDR3: CASSLFPAAREMNTEAFF
size: NA; length: 14; D: NA; J: TRBJ1-5; V: TRBV20-1; DNA: TGCAGTGCTAGAGACCCTGGGAGCAATCAGCCCCAGCATTTT; CDR3: CSARDPGSNQPQHF
size: few; length: 12; D: NA; J: TRBJ2-7; V: TRBV28; DNA: TGTGCCAGCAGATATTCAGGCTCCGAGCAGTACTTC; CDR3: CASRYSGSEQYF
size: few; length: 13; D: NA; J: TRBJ1-2; V: TRBV20-1; DNA: TGCAGTGCTAGTGGGAAAAACTACTATGGCTACACCTTC; CDR3: CSASGKNYYGYTF
size: NA; length: 16; D: NA; J: TRBJ1-4; V: TRBV4-1; DNA: TGCGCCAGCAGCCAAGATAACCAGGGTTTTAGTGAAAAACTGTTTTTT; CDR3: CASSQDNQGFSEKLFF
size: once; length: 16; D: TRBD1; J: TRBJ2-7; V: TRBV28; DNA: TGTGCCAGCAGTTTCCGCAGACAGGGGGCAAACTACGAGCAGTACTTC; CDR3: CASSFRRQGANYEQYF
size: few; length: 13; D: NA; J: TRBJ2-7; V: TRBV4-3; DNA: TGCGCCAGCAGCCAGTCAGACAACTACGAGCAGTACTTC; CDR3: CASSQSDNYEQYF
size: NA; length: 16; D: TRBD2; J: TRBJ2-1; V: TRBV9; DNA: TGTGCCAGCAGCGGTAGGACTAGCCTGTTTGGGAATGAGCAGTTCTTC; CDR3: CASSGRTSLFGNEQFF
size: few; length: 18; D: NA; J: TRBJ1-2; V: TRBV7-9; DNA: TGTGCCAGCAGCTTTCACCCAGGCACAAAGGGGTACTACTATGGCTACACCTTC; CDR3: CASSFHPGTKGYYYGYTF
size: NA; length: 13; D: NA; J: TRBJ2-7; V: TRBV6-6; DNA: TGTGCCAGCAGACGAGAAACCAGCTACGAGCAGTACTTC; CDR3: CASRRETSYEQYF
size: few; length: 15; D: NA; J: TRBJ1-5; V: TRBV20-1; DNA: TGCAGTGCTAGAGTACCCCGGGGTAACAATCAGCCCCAGCATTTT; CDR3: CSARVPRGNNQPQHF
size: NA; length: 14; D: TRBD1; J: TRBJ1-1; V: TRBV7-6; DNA: TGTGCCAGCAGCCGGAGACAGGGGGCCACTGAAGCTTTCTTT; CDR3: CASSRRQGATEAFF
size: NA; length: 15; D: NA; J: TRBJ2-1; V: TRBV29-1; DNA: TGCAGCGCTGAGGGCTGGGGGGGGCGTTACAATGAGCAGTTCTTC; CDR3: CSAEGWGGRYNEQFF
size: NA; length: 14; D: NA; J: TRBJ2-7; V: TRBV28; DNA: TGTGCCAGCAGTCCCAATAAGAACAGCTACGAGCAGTACTTC; CDR3: CASSPNKNSYEQYF
size: NA; length: 13; D: TRBD1; J: TRBJ1-1; V: TRBV29-1; DNA: TGCAGCGTTGCCCGGGGACAGGGGGCTGGCGCTTTCTTT; CDR3: CSVARGQGAGAFF
size: NA; length: 14; D: TRBD2; J: TRBJ2-3; V: TRBV29-1; DNA: TGCAGCGCGGGACTAGCGGCTAGCACAGATACGCAGTATTTT; CDR3: CSAGLAASTDTQYF
size: NA; length: 16; D: NA; J: TRBJ2-1; V: TRBV5-5; DNA: TGTGCCAGCAGTGTGGGGGAGACCTACTCCTACAATGAGCAGTTCTTC; CDR3: CASSVGETYSYNEQFF
size: once; length: 14; D: NA; J: TRBJ2-7; V: TRBV10-3; DNA: TGTGCCATCAGCCGCGACAGGGTGAGGAGGGATCAGTACTTC; CDR3: CAISRDRVRRDQYF
size: NA; length: 14; D: NA; J: TRBJ1-5; V: TRBV7-9; DNA: TGTGCCAGCAGTGTAAGGGGTTCCAATCAGCCCCAGCATTTT; CDR3: CASSVRGSNQPQHF
size: NA; length: 18; D: NA; J: TRBJ2-1; V: TRBV2; DNA: TGTGCCAGCGCCCGATTAGCGTTACCCTATACCGAGTACAATGAGCAGTTCTTC; CDR3: CASARLALPYTEYNEQFF
size: NA; length: 17; D: TRBD1; J: TRBJ2-2; V: TRBV7-2; DNA: TGTGCCAGCAGCCGATCACCGGGACAGGAGGACACCGGGGAGCTGTTTTTT; CDR3: CASSRSPGQEDTGELFF
size: NA; length: 14; D: TRBD1; J: TRBJ2-3; V: TRBV5-1; DNA: TGCGCCAGCGCTAAACAGGGGGCCGCAGATACGCAGTATTTT; CDR3: CASAKQGAADTQYF
size: NA; length: 15; D: NA; J: TRBJ2-1; V: TRBV7-9; DNA: TGTGCCAGCAGCTACGACCCAACGTACTACAATGAGCAGTTCTTC; CDR3: CASSYDPTYYNEQFF
size: NA; length: 14; D: NA; J: TRBJ1-5; V: TRBV20-1; DNA: TGCAGTGCTAGTGATCAGGAGTACAATCAGCCCCAGCATTTT; CDR3: CSASDQEYNQPQHF
size: NA; length: 15; D: NA; J: TRBJ2-3; V: TRBV7-8; DNA: TGTGCCAGCAGCTTAGCTCGGGACCCCACAGATACGCAGTATTTT; CDR3: CASSLARDPTDTQYF
size: few; length: 12; D: TRBD2; J: TRBJ2-5; V: TRBV29-1; DNA: TGCAGCGTTGGCCTAGCGGGACCTGAGCAGTACTTC; CDR3: CSVGLAGPEQYF
size: NA; length: 15; D: NA; J: TRBJ1-2; V: TRBV5-6; DNA: TGTGCCAGCAGCTTTCGGGAGGACCCACCATATGGCTACACCTTC; CDR3: CASSFREDPPYGYTF
size: few; length: 11; D: NA; J: TRBJ1-2; V: TRBV18; DNA: TGTGCCAGCTCACCAGGCAAGGGCTACACCTTC; CDR3: CASSPGKGYTF
size: few; length: 15; D: TRBD2; J: TRBJ2-1; V: TRBV28; DNA: TGTGCCAGCAGTTTATTCAGGACTAGCGGCAATGAGCAGTTCTTC; CDR3: CASSLFRTSGNEQFF
size: NA; length: 13; D: TRBD1; J: TRBJ2-7; V: TRBV7-2; DNA: TGTGCCAGCAGCCCGGACAGGGGGTCCGAGCAGTACTTC; CDR3: CASSPDRGSEQYF
size: NA; length: 15; D: NA; J: TRBJ1-2; V: TRBV9; DNA: TGTGCCAGCAGCCCGCGACGGAGAGCTGACTATGGCTACACCTTC; CDR3: CASSPRRRADYGYTF
size: NA; length: 19; D: TRBD1; J: TRBJ1-5; V: TRBV7-9; DNA: TGTGCCAGCAGCCCGCGGACAGGGGGCGAGTTGTCCCACAATCAGCCCCAGCATTTT; CDR3: CASSPRTGGELSHNQPQHF
size: once; length: 14; D: NA; J: TRBJ1-2; V: TRBV15; DNA: TGTGCCACCAGAGGCCCCAGGGGCAACTATGGCTACACCTTC; CDR3: CATRGPRGNYGYTF
size: NA; length: 15; D: NA; J: TRBJ2-7; V: TRBV27; DNA: TGTGCCAGCAGTTTCAGGGGCGGTGGGTACTACGAGCAGTACTTC; CDR3: CASSFRGGGYYEQYF
size: NA; length: 15; D: TRBD1; J: TRBJ2-1; V: TRBV9; DNA: TGTGCCAGCAGCGTACGGGACAGCTCCTACAATGGGCAGTTCTTC; CDR3: CASSVRDSSYNGQFF
size: NA; length: 14; D: NA; J: TRBJ2-5; V: TRBV5-1; DNA: TGCGCCAGCAGCTTGGTAGGACGGCAAGAGACCCAGTACTTC; CDR3: CASSLVGRQETQYF
size: NA; length: 14; D: NA; J: TRBJ2-1; V: TRBV7-7; DNA: TGTGCTAGCAGCTTAACGGCGGGAATCAATGAGCAGTTCTTC; CDR3: CASSLTAGINEQFF
size: NA; length: 14; D: NA; J: TRBJ2-7; V: TRBV11-2; DNA: TGTGCCAGCAGCTTAGTCACGGGACCAGCGGCGCAGTACTTC; CDR3: CASSLVTGPAAQYF
size: few; length: 14; D: TRBD2; J: TRBJ2-3; V: TRBV6-2/TRBV6-3; DNA: TGTGCCAGCAGTCCGAGCGGGAGGGCTAATACGCAGTATTTT; CDR3: CASSPSGRANTQYF
size: NA; length: 16; D: TRBD1; J: TRBJ2-7; V: TRBV12-3/TRBV12-4; DNA: TGTGCCAGCGGCCCAAGCAGGGACAGGGCATCCTACGAGCAGTACTTC; CDR3: CASGPSRDRASYEQYF
size: few; length: 17; D: TRBD2; J: TRBJ2-5; V: TRBV7-6; DNA: TGTGCCAGCAGCTTAGCAGCTGGACTAGCGGGGGGAGAAGAGCAGTACTTC; CDR3: CASSLAAGLAGGEEQYF
size: few; length: 12; D: TRBD1; J: TRBJ2-4; V: TRBV28; DNA: TGTGCCAGTAGAGGGACAGGCGGGATTCAGTACTTC; CDR3: CASRGTGGIQYF
size: NA; length: 16; D: TRBD2; J: TRBJ2-7; V: TRBV11-2; DNA: TGTGCCAGCAGCCATCTAGCGGGAGGGCTCCCCTACGAGCAGTACTTC; CDR3: CASSHLAGGLPYEQYF
size: NA; length: 14; D: TRBD1; J: TRBJ1-6; V: TRBV20-1; DNA: TGCAGTGCCTCAGGGGGGGGCCCTAATTCACCCCTCCACTTT; CDR3: CSASGGGPNSPLHF
size: NA; length: 17; D: TRBD2; J: TRBJ2-3; V: TRBV27; DNA: TGTGCCAGCAGTTTATCTGGCCTAGCGGGAGGCGCAGATACGCAGTATTTT; CDR3: CASSLSGLAGGADTQYF
size: NA; length: 15; D: NA; J: TRBJ1-6; V: TRBV7-9; DNA: TGTGCCAGCAGCCGCGGGCCCCAAAGAAATTCACCCCTCCACTTT; CDR3: CASSRGPQRNSPLHF
size: NA; length: 11; D: NA; J: TRBJ1-2; V: TRBV20-1; DNA: TGCAGTGCTTCAGAGGCTTATGGCTACACCTTC; CDR3: CSASEAYGYTF
size: NA; length: 15; D: TRBD2; J: TRBJ2-1; V: TRBV6-2/TRBV6-3; DNA: TGTGCCAGCAGAAAAGCGGGAGGCTCCTACAATGAGCAGTTCTTC; CDR3: CASRKAGGSYNEQFF